This entry is about one T cell receptor beta chain. The antigen remains unidentified. V was trimmed by 6 bases and J by 7 bases, leaving 13 bases between them. The germline V gene encodes CDR1 MDHEN and CDR2 SYDVKM. CDR3 length: 12 amino acids. The data belong to a study of shared clonotypes between healthy human individuals. Study-level findings and limits: Exclusively blood specimens were collected; tissue repertoires likely differ.

This table comes from immunoSEQ multiplex PCR, and its TCRdb copy is limited to in-frame clones, with some not included. This table holds some 1.5 million clones, approximately 98% found once. The gene calls are TRBV28 and TRBJ2-7, with D maybe TRBD2 (6 bases). The material sequenced was naive CD4+ T cells sorted from blood. Subset in this sample: CD45RA+ positively selected. This sequence was found in a man aged 30-40 years in good health. The CDR3 sequence: CASRLQAGEQYF. The CDR3 nucleotides are TGTGCCAGCAGGTTACAGGCGGGGGAGCAGTACTTC.